This T cell receptor (beta chain) was sequenced for a study of T cell repertoires in cytomegalovirus infection. About the study: Public TCR beta signatures marked donors with CMV infection and the matching HLA. Regarding the study as a whole: In two of eight donors, the top clonotype was HLA-C-restricted CMV-specific.

MiXCR, applied by TCRdb to the reads, yields one record per CDR3 protein. The sample carries more than 150,000 distinct CDR3 sequences, 15% to 20% recorded once. This clonotype was observed at least ten times. The target antigen is unknown. There are 17 residues in the CDR3. V was pared by 0 bases and J by 0 bases, with 4 bases of the junction left unmatched. Germline V CDR1 and CDR2: SGHTA, FQGNSA. The TCR comes from a human donor in good health (CMV status not recorded). Some clones in this sample may be carry-over from other donors' samples. The chain carries TRBV7-2 and TRBJ2-1; 8 bases are shared with TRBD2. Sequenced material: PBMCs. Written as DNA, the CDR3 is TGTGCCAGCAGCTTAGCGCTGGCGGGGGGCTCCTACAATGAGCAGTTCTTC. Translation: CASSLALAGGSYNEQFF.